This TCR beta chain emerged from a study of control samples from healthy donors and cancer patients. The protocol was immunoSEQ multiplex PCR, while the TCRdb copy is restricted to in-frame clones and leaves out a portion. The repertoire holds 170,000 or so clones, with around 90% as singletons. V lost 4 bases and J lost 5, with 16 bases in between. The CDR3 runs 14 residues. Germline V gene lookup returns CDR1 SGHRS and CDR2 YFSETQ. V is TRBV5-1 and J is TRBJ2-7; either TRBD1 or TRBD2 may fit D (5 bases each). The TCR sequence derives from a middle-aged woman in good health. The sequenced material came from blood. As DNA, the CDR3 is TGCGCCAGCAGCCCAGGACTGGGACCGGACGAGCAGTACTTC. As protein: CASSPGLGPDEQYF.